This TCR beta chain was captured in a study of PD-1 blockade in classical Hodgkin lymphoma. CDR1 is SGHDT and CDR2 is YYEEEE in the germline V gene. V lost 4 bases, J lost 7 bases, and 20 bases lay in between. This CDR3 is built from 15 residues. Relapses following autologous stem cell transplantation were seen in all patients, with brentuximab vedotin exposure varying. Clones were sequenced by immunoSEQ multiplex PCR, and TCRdb holds only the in-frame ones, with some missing. The table records about 53,000 clones, approximately 81% of them present only once. The study, taken as a whole, reports: Relapsed/refractory patients reportedly had lower baseline diversity than newly diagnosed patients. Although disease activity or prior therapy may be involved, causes of the repertoire differences remain undefined.

As concerns this clone: What it recognizes is unknown.

The clonotype originates from a human donor with classical Hodgkin lymphoma. The sample consisted of peripheral blood mononuclear cells (PBMCs), taken at baseline. The V gene is TRBV5-6, the J gene TRBJ1-1; tentatively, D is TRBD1 (6 bases). The CDR3 spells CASSKPSGGPHEAFF. CDR3 coding DNA: TGTGCCAGCAGCAAACCGTCTGGGGGCCCCCATGAAGCTTTCTTT.